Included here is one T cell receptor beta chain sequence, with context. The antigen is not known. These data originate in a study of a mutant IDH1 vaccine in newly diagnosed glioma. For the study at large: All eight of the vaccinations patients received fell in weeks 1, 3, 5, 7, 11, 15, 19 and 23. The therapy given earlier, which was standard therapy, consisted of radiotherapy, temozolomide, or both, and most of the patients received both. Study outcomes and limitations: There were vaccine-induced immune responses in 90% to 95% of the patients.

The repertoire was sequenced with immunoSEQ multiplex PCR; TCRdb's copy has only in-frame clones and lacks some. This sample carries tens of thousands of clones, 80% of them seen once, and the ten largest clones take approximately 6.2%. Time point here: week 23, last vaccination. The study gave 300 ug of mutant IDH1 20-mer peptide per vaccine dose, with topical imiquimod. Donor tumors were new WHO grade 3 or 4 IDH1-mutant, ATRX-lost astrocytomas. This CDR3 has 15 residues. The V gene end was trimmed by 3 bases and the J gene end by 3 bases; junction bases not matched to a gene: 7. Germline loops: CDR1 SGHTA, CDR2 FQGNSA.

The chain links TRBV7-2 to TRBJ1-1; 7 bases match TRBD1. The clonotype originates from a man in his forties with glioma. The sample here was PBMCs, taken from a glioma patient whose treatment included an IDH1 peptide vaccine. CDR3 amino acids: CASSFTEGGYTEAFF. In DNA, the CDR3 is TGTGCCAGCAGCTTTACTGAAGGGGGCTACACTGAAGCTTTCTTT.